Below, 31 T cell receptor beta chains from the same sample are listed, as sequenced in a study of beta chain bispecific antibodies for T cell cancers. General study results and limits: Most targeted TRBV signal came from the leukemia cell line cells, not normal T cells. After anti-TRBV12 rather than anti-CD19 exposure, TRBV12-3 made up roughly 99% less of total TRBV signal.

These receptors' targets are unknown. Expansion lasted two to three days, with either anti-CD3 antibody OKT3 or CD3/CD28 beads. TCRdb processed the 5' RACE reads anew with MiXCR; each CDR3 protein has one entry. The sample consists of around 19,000 distinct CDR3 sequences, more than 2% of them appearing once. Here the sequenced sample was healthy donor T cells cultured with leukemia cells, taken from a culture containing a bispecific antibody targeting TCR Vbeta12. These receptors all stem from a human donor in good health. Some clones in this sample may be carry-over from other donors' samples.

This clonotype was seen many times. The J gene is TRBJ2-1, the V gene TRBV7-9; tentative D call: TRBD2 (6 bases). The CDR3 is 15 amino acids. CDR1 is SEHNR, CDR2 FQNEAQ, per germline (reference sequence). Trimming took 0 bases from V and 3 from J, leaving 9 bases between them. CDR3 in DNA: TGTGCCAGCAGCTTAGCGGGGGGTCTCTACAATGAGCAGTTCTTC. Protein sequence: CASSLAGGLYNEQFF.

This clonotype appeared many times. The chain recombines TRBV7-9 with TRBJ1-2; tentatively, D is TRBD1 (5 bases). From germline, CDR1 is SEHNR and CDR2 FQNEAQ (reference sequence). The CDR3 contains 15 residues. V shed 0 bases and J shed 6 bases, with 14 bases lying between them. CDR3 amino acids: CASSLATTEKHGYTF. In nucleotides, the CDR3 is TGTGCCAGCAGCTTAGCCACGACAGAAAAACATGGCTACACCTTC. The entire variable domain, with the rest obtained from reference TRBV7-9 and TRBJ1-2, is as follows: DTGVSQNPRHKITKRGQNVTFRCDPISEHNRLYWYRQTLGQGPEFLTYFQNEAQLEKSRLLSDRFSAERPKGSFSTLEIQRTEQGDSAMYLCASSLATTEKHGYTFGSGTRLTVV.

This clonotype was counted only a few times. The chain is built from TRBV27 and TRBJ2-1; TRBD2 matches 12 bases. After removal of 6 bases from V and 2 bases from J, the junction contained 8 bases not matched to a gene. CDR1 and CDR2 (germline): MNHEY, SMNVEV (reference sequence). There are 17 residues in the CDR3. DNA for the CDR3: TGTGCCAGCAGCTTCCTAGCGGGGGGGCGAGCCTACAATGAGCAGTTCTTC. Translation: CASSFLAGGRAYNEQFF.

This clonotype was counted at least ten times. The chain recombines TRBV19 with TRBJ2-7; tentative D call: TRBD2 (5 bases). The CDR3 extends over 15 amino acids. Trimming took off 6 bases at V and 0 bases at J, with 15 bases between the two ends. Per germline, CDR1 LNHDA and CDR2 SQIVND (reference sequence). The CDR3 spells CASSYSTGSSYEQYF. The CDR3 DNA reads TGTGCCAGTAGCTATAGCACGGGGAGCTCCTACGAGCAGTACTTC.

This clonotype has at least ten counts. The chain joins TRBV24-1 to TRBJ2-5; no clear D. The V and J ends lost 3 bases and 0 bases respectively, with 7 bases between them. CDR1 is KGHDR and CDR2 is SFDVKD in the germline V gene. The CDR3 is 14 residues long. This chain's CDR3 is CATSDGMNQETQYF. In DNA, the CDR3 is TGTGCCACCAGTGATGGGATGAACCAAGAGACCCAGTACTTC.

This clonotype showed up many times. The V call is TRBV7-3, the J call TRBJ2-6; no firm D call. The V gene lost 5 bases and the J gene lost 4 bases, with 12 bases spanning the gap. Germline CDR1 SGHTA, CDR2 FQGTGA. This CDR3 comprises 15 residues. The CDR3 DNA reads TGTGCCAGCAGCACGGACGCCGCGGGGGCCAACGTCCTGACTTTC. This sequence encodes CASSTDAAGANVLTF.

Ten or more counts support this clonotype. The chain has TRBV6-1 and TRBJ1-2; tentatively, D is TRBD1 (6 bases). Germline CDR1 is MNHNS and CDR2 is SASEGT. Trimming removed 8 bases from V and 7 bases from J, with 20 bases in between. The CDR3 length is 14 residues. The CDR3 here is CASGNGERGSGYTF. CDR3 bases: TGTGCCAGCGGGAACGGAGAGAGGGGGAGTGGCTACACCTTC.

The sample holds many counts of this clonotype. The chain combines TRBV5-1 with TRBJ2-7; 7 nucleotides agree with TRBD1. V shed 3 bases, J shed 5 bases, and the junction held 5 bases outside the gene matches. Germline V gene lookup returns CDR1 SGHRS and CDR2 YFSETQ. The CDR3 length is 13 residues. CDR3 in amino acids: CASSSPGQHEQYF. The DNA for the CDR3 is TGCGCCAGCAGCTCGCCGGGACAGCACGAGCAGTACTTC.

This clonotype was found many times. This rearrangement joins TRBV27 to TRBJ2-7; weak D call: TRBD1 (5 bases). Germline V lookup: CDR1 MNHEY, CDR2 SMNVEV (reference sequence). The V gene lost 0 bases and the J gene lost 12 bases, with 15 bases spanning the gap. The CDR3 is made up of 13 amino acids. CDR3 sequence reads: CASSLSIEAGWYF. CDR3 DNA sequence: TGTGCCAGCAGTTTATCGATTGAGGCAGGGTGGTACTTC.

The sample holds many counts of this clonotype. The chain uses TRBV6-6 and TRBJ2-3, with 8 bases that match TRBD1. Trimming removed 4 bases from V and 0 bases from J; junction bases left unmatched: 6. The CDR3 sequence is 16 residues long. Looked up from germline, CDR1 is MNHNY and CDR2 is SVGAGI (reference sequence). The CDR3 bases are TGTGCCAGCAGTTTTTCACAGGGGGATAGCACAGATACGCAGTATTTT. It encodes CASSFSQGDSTDTQYF.

This clonotype showed up many times. This rearrangement joins TRBV5-6 to TRBJ2-1; no clear D gene. The V end lost 3 bases, the J end lost 8 bases, and 15 bases lay between the germline ends. This CDR3 region has 14 residues. Germline CDR1 SGHDT, CDR2 YYEEEE. CDR3 in amino acids: CASSSTDFDYEQFF. The CDR3 DNA follows: TGTGCCAGCAGCTCTACCGACTTCGACTATGAGCAGTTCTTC.

This clonotype has a handful of counts. The chain is built from TRBV2 and TRBJ2-2; TRBD1 matches 7 bases. Germline V gene lookup returns CDR1 SNHLY and CDR2 FYNNEI. J lost 0 bases, V lost 5 bases, and 9 bases had no gene match. The CDR3 has 17 amino acids. The chain's CDR3 is CASSTDRTIANTGELFF. The CDR3 DNA follows: TGTGCCAGCAGTACGGACAGGACCATCGCGAACACCGGGGAGCTGTTTTTT. Combining the CDR3 with reference TRBV2 and TRBJ2-2 gives the whole variable domain EPEVTQTPSHQVTQMGQEVILRCVPISNHLYFYWYRQILGQKVEFLVSFYNNEISEKSEIFDDQFSVERPDGSNFTLKIRSTKLEDSAMYFCASSTDRTIANTGELFFGEGSRLTVL.

This clonotype was detected ten times or more. V usage is TRBV5-1 and J usage is TRBJ2-7; D is perhaps TRBD1 or TRBD2 (5 bases each). The CDR3 totals 16 residues. V was trimmed by 3 bases and J by 2 bases, leaving 18 bases between them. Germline V gene sequence: CDR1 SGHRS, CDR2 YFSETQ. The CDR3 bases are TGCGCCAGCAGCTCGGTCCTCCGGGACGGTACCTACGAGCAGTACTTC. Translating it yields CASSSVLRDGTYEQYF.

This clonotype came up many times. The chain uses TRBV27 and TRBJ1-1; TRBD1 might be the D (6 bases). The CDR3 consists of 13 residues. Germline lookup yields CDR1 MNHEY and CDR2 SMNVEV (reference sequence). The germline V and J ends were trimmed by 3 bases and 8 bases, with 13 bases remaining between them. As DNA, the CDR3 is TGTGCCAGCAGTTTCGGACAGCATGAGGAAGCTTTCTTT. Its translation is CASSFGQHEEAFF.

This clonotype was detected ten times or more. This sequence joins TRBV28 and TRBJ1-5; the match to TRBD1 covers 8 bases. The CDR3 extends over 14 amino acids. Unmatched junction bases numbered 3, after V lost 4 bases and J lost 4 bases. In germline, CDR1 is MDHEN, CDR2 SYDVKM. In DNA form, the CDR3 reads TGTGCCAGCAGTTCTCGGACAGGGAATCAGCCCCAGCATTTT. Encoded protein: CASSSRTGNQPQHF.

The table lists this clonotype with many counts. The V and J genes are TRBV5-6 and TRBJ2-1; D uncertain. V shed 4 bases and J shed 6 bases, with 11 bases lying between them. Germline CDR1 reads SGHDT; CDR2 reads YYEEEE. This CDR3 has 13 amino acids. The CDR3 spells CASSGPGGNEQFF. CDR3 nucleotides: TGTGCCAGCAGCGGGCCAGGTGGCAATGAGCAGTTCTTC.

This clonotype was seen repeatedly, ten times or more. This chain uses TRBV7-9 with TRBJ1-2, with a weak D call TRBD1 (6 bases). V was cut by 0 bases and J by 1 base, with 9 bases left in between. This CDR3 spans 15 amino acids. Germline values: CDR1 SEHNR, CDR2 FQNEAQ (reference sequence). The CDR3 loop reads CASSLAGARNYGYTF. The CDR3, as DNA: TGTGCCAGCAGCTTAGCGGGGGCCCGTAACTATGGCTACACCTTC.

This clonotype was seen many times. The genes are TRBV3-1 and TRBJ2-2; tentative D call: TRBD2 (6 bases). Trimming left V 1 base short and J 7 bases short, with 13 bases between. Germline V CDR1 and CDR2: LGHDT, YNNKEL (reference sequence). CDR3 length: 15 residues. The CDR3 nucleotides read TGTGCCAGCAGCCAAGGGGCGGGGTTCGACGGGGAGCTGTTTTTT. It codes for CASSQGAGFDGELFF.

This clonotype appeared many times. The rearrangement uses TRBV19 and TRBJ1-5; the D gene is possibly TRBD1 (6 bases). Trimming shortened V by 5 bases and J by 5 bases, and 13 bases separated the two germline ends. Germline V gene sequence: CDR1 LNHDA, CDR2 SQIVND (reference sequence). This CDR3 region has 14 residues. DNA of the CDR3: TGTGCCAGTAGTTCAGGGGAAGAAGATCAGCCCCAGCATTTT. This codes for CASSSGEEDQPQHF.

This clonotype was found many times. The rearrangement uses TRBV10-3 and TRBJ2-1; possibly TRBD2 for D (7 bases). V lost 3 bases to trimming and J lost 7 bases, with 13 bases between them. The CDR3 covers 14 residues. Germline assignment: CDR1 ENHRY and CDR2 SYGVKD. CDR3 coding DNA: TGTGCCATCAGTGAAGGGGGGGATGTAAATGAGCAGTTCTTC. Translation: CAISEGGDVNEQFF.

This clonotype occurred many times. The J gene is TRBJ2-5, the V gene TRBV7-8; 7 bases map to TRBD2. Germline V lookup: CDR1 SGHVS, CDR2 FQNEAQ. This CDR3 has 14 amino acids. Losses at the gene ends were 1 base for V and 5 bases for J; bases not matched to a gene: 4. For the CDR3, the DNA is TGTGCCAGCAGCTTAGGGTTGGGGGGGGAGACCCAGTACTTC. Protein product: CASSLGLGGETQYF.

Details on this clonotype: A much more abundant neighbour one base away suggests this may be a read error. This chain joins TRBV4-1 and TRBJ2-5; the D gene is possibly TRBD2 (6 bases). Germline CDR1 MGHRA, CDR2 YSYEKL. This CDR3 region has 16 residues. The CDR3 bases are TGCGCCAGCAGCCAAGATCCGGGGGAATACGGAGAGACCCAGCACTTC. Translated, it gives CASSQDPGEYGETQHF.

At least ten counts were recorded for this clonotype. This chain uses TRBV4-1 with TRBJ1-6, with a weak D call TRBD1 (5 bases). This CDR3 is built from 14 residues. V dropped 0 bases and J dropped 10 bases, with 10 bases sitting between them. Germline CDR1 is MGHRA and CDR2 is YSYEKL. CDR3 amino acids: CASSQEGGGSPLHF. DNA for the CDR3: TGCGCCAGCAGCCAAGAGGGGGGAGGGTCACCCCTCCACTTT.

This clonotype was seen at least ten times. This chain uses TRBV11-2 with TRBJ2-5, with D unclear. The CDR3 is 15 residues long. Trimming took 4 bases from V and 5 from J, leaving 17 bases between them. Germline V CDR1 and CDR2: SGHAT, FQNNGV. CDR3 amino acids: CASSSYHGVGETQYF. DNA of the CDR3: TGTGCCAGCAGCTCTTACCATGGGGTCGGGGAGACCCAGTACTTC.

This clonotype came up many times. This sequence joins TRBV30 and TRBJ1-6; D remains unclear. V lost 1 base and J 7 bases, leaving 11 bases between the germline ends. The germline CDR1 and CDR2 sequences are GTSNPN and SVGIG (reference sequence). This CDR3 has 14 amino acids. Here the CDR3 reads CAWSASAGNSPLHF. CDR3 sequence (DNA): TGTGCCTGGAGTGCCAGCGCTGGGAATTCACCCCTCCACTTT.

This clonotype has ten or more counts. This chain uses TRBV3-1 with TRBJ2-1; 9 bases are shared with TRBD1. The J segment lost 6 bases and the V segment lost 4 bases, leaving 7 bases of the junction unmatched. CDR1 is LGHDT and CDR2 is YNNKEL in the germline V gene (reference sequence). The CDR3 length is 15 residues. The CDR3 protein is CASSLGTGFVNEQFF. The CDR3 bases are TGTGCCAGCAGCCTAGGGACAGGGTTTGTCAATGAGCAGTTCTTC.

This clonotype has only a few counts. The chain employs TRBV5-4 and TRBJ2-2; no reliable D call. The germline V gene encodes CDR1 SGHNT and CDR2 YYREEE (reference sequence). V lost 2 bases, J lost 1 base, and 9 bases lay in between. The CDR3 runs to 15 residues. For the CDR3, the DNA is TGTGCCAGCAGCTTTTGGTTAGGGAACACCGGGGAGCTGTTTTTT. Its protein is CASSFWLGNTGELFF.

This clonotype has ten or more counts. The gene calls are TRBV7-8 and TRBJ1-6; 7 bases match TRBD1. CDR1 is SGHVS, CDR2 FQNEAQ, per germline. The V gene end was trimmed by 8 bases and the J gene end by 7 bases; junction bases not matched to a gene: 26. The CDR3 contains 20 residues. The DNA for the CDR3 is TGTGCCAGCGTAGAACCGGGACAGTTAACCTCCACCGCCCTAAATTCACCCCTCCACTTT. It codes for CASVEPGQLTSTALNSPLHF.

This clonotype has ten or more counts. The rearrangement links TRBV19 to TRBJ1-1, with D unclear. There are 18 residues in the CDR3. The germline CDR1 and CDR2 sequences are LNHDA and SQIVND (reference sequence). The V and J ends lost 7 bases and 0 bases respectively, with 24 bases between them. The CDR3 region has the DNA TGTGCCAGTACCCCTCGTCCGGGCCTCAATTCCATGAACACTGAAGCTTTCTTT. Translating it yields CASTPRPGLNSMNTEAFF.

By proportion, this clonotype is medium-sized (0.01 to 0.1%). The chain employs TRBV2 and TRBJ2-1; the D gene is possibly TRBD1 (5 bases). This CDR3 is 13 amino acids long. From germline, CDR1 is SNHLY and CDR2 FYNNEI. Trimming removed 3 bases from V and 7 bases from J, with 10 bases in between. The CDR3 reads CASSEWQGNEQFF. The CDR3 DNA sequence: TGTGCCAGCAGTGAGTGGCAGGGAAATGAGCAGTTCTTC.

This clonotype was seen at least ten times. The rearrangement uses TRBV20-1 and TRBJ2-1; 10 bases are a match to TRBD2. CDR3 length equals 15 residues. The ends lost 3 bases at V and 7 bases at J; junction bases unmatched: 9. Per the germline V gene, CDR1 is DFQATT and CDR2 is SNEGSKA (reference sequence). The chain's CDR3 is CSASKRGGTINEQFF. Written as DNA, the CDR3 is TGCAGTGCTAGCAAGCGGGGGGGGACTATTAATGAGCAGTTCTTC.